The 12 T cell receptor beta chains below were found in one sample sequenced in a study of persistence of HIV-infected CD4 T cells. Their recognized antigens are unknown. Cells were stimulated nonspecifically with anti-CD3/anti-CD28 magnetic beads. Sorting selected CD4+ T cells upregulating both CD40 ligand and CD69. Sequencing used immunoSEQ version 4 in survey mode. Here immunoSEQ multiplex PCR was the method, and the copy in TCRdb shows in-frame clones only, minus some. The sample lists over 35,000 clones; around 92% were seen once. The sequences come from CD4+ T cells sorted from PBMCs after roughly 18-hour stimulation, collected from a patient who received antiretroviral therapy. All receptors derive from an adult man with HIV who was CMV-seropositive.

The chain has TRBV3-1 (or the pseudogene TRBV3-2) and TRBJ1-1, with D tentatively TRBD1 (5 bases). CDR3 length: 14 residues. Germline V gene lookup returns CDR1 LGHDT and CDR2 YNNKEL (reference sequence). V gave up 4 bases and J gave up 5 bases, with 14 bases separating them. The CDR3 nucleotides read TGTGCCAGCAGCCGGACTTCAGGGAAAACTGAAGCTTTCTTT. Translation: CASSRTSGKTEAFF.

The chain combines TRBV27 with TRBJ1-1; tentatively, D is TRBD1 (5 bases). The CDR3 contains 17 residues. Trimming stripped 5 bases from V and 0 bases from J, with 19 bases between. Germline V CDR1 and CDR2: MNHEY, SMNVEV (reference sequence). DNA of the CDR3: TGTGCCAGCAGTCCCGAGGGGTGGGGGGAGATGAACACTGAAGCTTTCTTT. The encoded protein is CASSPEGWGEMNTEAFF.

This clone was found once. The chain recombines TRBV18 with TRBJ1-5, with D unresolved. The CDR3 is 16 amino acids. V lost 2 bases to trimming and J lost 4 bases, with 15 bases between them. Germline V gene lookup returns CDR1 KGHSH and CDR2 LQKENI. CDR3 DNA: TGTGCCAGCTCACCATCACCCCTCCGGGGAAATCAGCCCCAGCATTTT. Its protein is CASSPSPLRGNQPQHF. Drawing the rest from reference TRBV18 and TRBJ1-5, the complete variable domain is NAGVMQNPRHLVRRRGQEARLRCSPMKGHSHVYWYRQLPEEGLKFMVYLQKENIIDESGMPKERFSAEFPKEGPSILRIQQVVRGDSAAYFCASSPSPLRGNQPQHFGDGTRLSIL.

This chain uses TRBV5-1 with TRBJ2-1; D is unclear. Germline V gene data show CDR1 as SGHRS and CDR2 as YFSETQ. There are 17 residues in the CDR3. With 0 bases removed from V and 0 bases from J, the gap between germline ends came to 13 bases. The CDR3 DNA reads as TGCGCCAGCAGCTTGGGGCTCCTGGCGAGCTCCTACAATGAGCAGTTCTTC. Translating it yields CASSLGLLASSYNEQFF.

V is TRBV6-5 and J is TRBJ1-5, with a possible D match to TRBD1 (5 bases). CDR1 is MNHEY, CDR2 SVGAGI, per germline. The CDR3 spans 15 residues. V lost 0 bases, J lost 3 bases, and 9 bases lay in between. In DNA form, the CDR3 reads TGTGCCAGCAGTTACTCGGGGACCTCCAATCAGCCCCAGCATTTT. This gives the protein CASSYSGTSNQPQHF.

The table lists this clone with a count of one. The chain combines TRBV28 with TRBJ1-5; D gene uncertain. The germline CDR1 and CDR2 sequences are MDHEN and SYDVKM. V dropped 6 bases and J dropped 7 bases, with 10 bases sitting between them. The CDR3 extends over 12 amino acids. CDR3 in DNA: TGTGCCAGCAGGAGACCCGGCCAGCCCCAGCATTTT. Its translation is CASRRPGQPQHF.

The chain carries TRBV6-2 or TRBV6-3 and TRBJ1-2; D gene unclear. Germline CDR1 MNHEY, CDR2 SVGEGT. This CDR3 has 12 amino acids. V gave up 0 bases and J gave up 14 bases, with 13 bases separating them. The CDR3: CASSYSTGGFTF. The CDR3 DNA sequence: TGTGCCAGCAGTTACTCAACCGGAGGGTTTACCTTC.

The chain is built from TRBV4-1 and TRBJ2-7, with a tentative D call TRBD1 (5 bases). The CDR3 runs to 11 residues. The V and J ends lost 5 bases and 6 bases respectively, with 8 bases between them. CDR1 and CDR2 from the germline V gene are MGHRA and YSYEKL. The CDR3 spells CASSVGREQYF. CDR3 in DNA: TGCGCCAGCAGCGTGGGGCGCGAGCAGTACTTC.

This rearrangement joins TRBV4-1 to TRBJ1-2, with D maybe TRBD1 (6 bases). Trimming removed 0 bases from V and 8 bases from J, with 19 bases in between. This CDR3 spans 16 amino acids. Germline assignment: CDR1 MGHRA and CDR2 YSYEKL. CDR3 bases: TGCGCCAGCAGCCAAGAAAAGGAGCTTCGGGGGGGCGGCTACACCTTC. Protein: CASSQEKELRGGGYTF.

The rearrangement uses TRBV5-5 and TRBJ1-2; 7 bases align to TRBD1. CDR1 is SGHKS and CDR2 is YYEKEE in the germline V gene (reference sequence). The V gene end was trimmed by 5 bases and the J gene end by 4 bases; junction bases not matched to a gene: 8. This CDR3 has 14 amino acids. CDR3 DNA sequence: TGTGCCAGCAGACCTCTCACAGGGGCCTATGGCTACACCTTC. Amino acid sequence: CASRPLTGAYGYTF.

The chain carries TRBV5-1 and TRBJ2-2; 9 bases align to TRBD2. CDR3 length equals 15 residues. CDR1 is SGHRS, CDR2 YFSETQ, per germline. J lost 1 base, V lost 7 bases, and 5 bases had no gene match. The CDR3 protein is CASSETSGNTGELFF. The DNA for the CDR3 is TGCGCCAGCTCCGAGACTAGCGGGAACACCGGGGAGCTGTTTTTT.

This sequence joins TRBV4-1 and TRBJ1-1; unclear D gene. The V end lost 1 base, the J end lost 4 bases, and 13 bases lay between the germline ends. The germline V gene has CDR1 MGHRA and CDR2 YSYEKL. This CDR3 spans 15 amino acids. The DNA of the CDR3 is TGCGCCAGCAGCCAAGGGTGGCCTCGCGGCACTGAAGCTTTCTTT. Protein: CASSQGWPRGTEAFF.